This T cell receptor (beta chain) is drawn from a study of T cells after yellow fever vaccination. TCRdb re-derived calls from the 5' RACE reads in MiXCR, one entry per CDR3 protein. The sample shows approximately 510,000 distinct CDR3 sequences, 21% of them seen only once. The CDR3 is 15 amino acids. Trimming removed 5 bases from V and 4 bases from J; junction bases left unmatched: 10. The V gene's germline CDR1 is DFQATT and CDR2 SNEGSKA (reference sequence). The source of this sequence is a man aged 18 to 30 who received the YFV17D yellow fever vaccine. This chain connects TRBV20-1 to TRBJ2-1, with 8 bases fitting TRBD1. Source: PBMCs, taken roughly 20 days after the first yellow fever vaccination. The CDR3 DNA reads TGCAGTGCTGCCCGGGACAGGAGAACATACAATGAGCAGTTCTTC. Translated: CSAARDRRTYNEQFF.